Sequencing of this T cell receptor beta chain was carried out in a study of memory CD4+ T cells and cytomegalovirus serostatus. Sequenced by immunoSEQ multiplex PCR; TCRdb stores in-frame clones only, minus some. The table includes 56,000 or so clones, around three quarters detected once. This clone was recorded once. Single viable CD3+CD4+CD8-CD45RO+ cells were sorted as the memory CD4+ T cells. Trimming pared 1 base from V and 3 bases from J, leaving 9 bases between. CDR1 and CDR2 from the germline V gene are MGHRA and YSYEKL. The length of the CDR3 is 14 residues. The chain links TRBV4-1 to TRBJ1-2; tentative D call: TRBD1 (5 bases). What was sequenced was memory CD4+ T cells from blood. The sequence was collected from an adult in good health and CMV-seronegative. Some clones in this sample may be carry-over from other donors' samples. In nucleotides, the CDR3 is TGCGCCAGCAGCCAAGCTGACAGTTACTATGGCTACACCTTC. This sequence encodes CASSQADSYYGYTF.